The clone carrying this TCR beta chain has a count of ten or more. Its antigen remains unknown. These data belong to a study of molecular identifiers for immune sequencing clone quantification. Study-wide results and caveats: Clones that exceeded 20 RNA copies held over 97% of effector molecules, yet under 1% in naive cells.

Methods described previously, with TCR primers listed, were used for bulk TCR libraries. TCRdb processed the PCR reads anew with MiXCR; each CDR3 protein has one entry. Of about 640,000 distinct CDR3 sequences in the sample, less than 20% were seen once. Naive CD8 T cells, phenotype CD8+CD4-CCR7+CD45RA+, were sorted. Germline V gene lookup returns CDR1 SGHTS and CDR2 YDEGEE. The V end was cut by 0 bases, the J end by 3 bases, with 10 bases between. CDR3 length: 14 amino acids. This clonotype originated in a human donor in good health. Some libraries in this study had Jurkat cell RNA spiked in. The rearrangement uses TRBV5-8 and TRBJ2-7; D possibly uses TRBD1 or TRBD2 (5 bases each). The material sequenced was naive CD8+ T cells from blood, with Jurkat cell RNA spiked in. Subset: FACS-sorted CD8+CD4-CCR7+CD45RA+ naive T cells. CDR3 amino acids: CASSLDEGFYEQYF. The DNA of the CDR3 is TGTGCCAGCAGCTTGGACGAGGGGTTCTACGAGCAGTACTTC.